This TCR beta chain was retrieved from a study of cytomegalovirus exposure and HLA in healthy donors. Trimming shortened V by 8 bases and J by 1 base, and 20 bases separated the two germline ends. Looked up from germline, CDR1 is MDHEN and CDR2 is SYDVKM. The CDR3 totals 17 residues. 60 Vbeta and 13 Jbeta primers were used in PCR. Here immunoSEQ multiplex PCR was the method, and the copy in TCRdb shows in-frame clones only, minus some. This sample's table reports some 130,000 clones. Sequencing input: PBMCs. The chain is built from TRBV28 and TRBJ2-2; the D gene is possibly TRBD1 (6 bases). This receptor was taken from a man aged 18 to 35 in good health and CMV-seronegative. CDR3 DNA sequence: TGTGCCAGCGCAGTATTGTTGACAGGAGAGAACACCGGGGAGCTGTTTTTT. It is translated as CASAVLLTGENTGELFF.